The present T cell receptor (beta chain) was sequenced within a study of cytomegalovirus exposure and HLA in healthy donors. Study details: An early release of data contained some 80 million unique TCRs, which came from HLA-typed donors. For the approximately 410 genotyped donors, around 76% fell within the Caucasian-associated ancestry cluster. Points from the study as a whole: CMV serostatus was the sole immune exposure information available.

Primers for the PCR totalled 60 Vbeta and 13 Jbeta. TCRdb's copy holds only in-frame clones and misses some; the assay was immunoSEQ multiplex PCR. The repertoire has about 170,000 clones, about 80% of them found once; the top ten carry around 2%. This clone showed up just a few times. The target antigen is unknown. Germline assignment: CDR1 LGHNA and CDR2 YSLEER. V lost 0 bases and J 8 bases, leaving 16 bases between the germline ends. This CDR3 contains 15 residues. Source material: PBMCs. The rearrangement links TRBV4-3 to TRBJ1-2, with a possible D match to TRBD1 (5 bases). This TCR derives from a woman younger than 45 in good health and CMV-seropositive. The CDR3 nucleotides read TGCGCCAGCAGCCAAGAAGGCAGGGCTTTGCGGGGCTACACCTTC. This codes for CASSQEGRALRGYTF.